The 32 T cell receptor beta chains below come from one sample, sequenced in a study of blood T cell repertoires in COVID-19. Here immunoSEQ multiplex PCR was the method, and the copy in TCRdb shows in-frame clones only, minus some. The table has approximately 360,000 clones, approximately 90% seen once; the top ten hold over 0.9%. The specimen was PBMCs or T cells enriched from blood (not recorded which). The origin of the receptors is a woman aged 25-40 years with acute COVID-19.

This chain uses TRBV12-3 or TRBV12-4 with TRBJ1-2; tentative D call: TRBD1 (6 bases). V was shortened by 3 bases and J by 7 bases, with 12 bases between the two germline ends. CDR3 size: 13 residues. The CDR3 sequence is CASSLGGLVGYTF. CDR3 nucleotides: TGTGCCAGCAGTTTGGGGGGGCTTGTTGGCTACACCTTC.

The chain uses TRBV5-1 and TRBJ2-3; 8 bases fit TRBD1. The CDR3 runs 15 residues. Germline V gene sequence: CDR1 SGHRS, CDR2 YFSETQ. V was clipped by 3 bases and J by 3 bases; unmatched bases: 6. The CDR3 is CASSWTGFGTDTQYF. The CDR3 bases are TGCGCCAGCAGCTGGACAGGGTTTGGAACAGATACGCAGTATTTT.

CDR3 sequence (DNA): TGTGCCAGCAGCTATACACAGGGGGCCGGCACCGGGGAGCTGTTTTTT. This codes for CASSYTQGAGTGELFF. The V and J genes are TRBV7-2 and TRBJ2-2, with 9 bases that match TRBD1. The CDR3 spans 16 residues. V trimming: 4 bases; J trimming: 4 bases; junction bases outside the gene matches: 7. The germline gives CDR1 SGHTA, CDR2 FQGNSA.

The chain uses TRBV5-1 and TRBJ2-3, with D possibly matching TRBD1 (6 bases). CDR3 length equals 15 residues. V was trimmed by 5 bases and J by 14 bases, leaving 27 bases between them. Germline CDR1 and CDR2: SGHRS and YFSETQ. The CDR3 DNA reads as TGCGCCAGCAGGTCCCGTAATACCTGGGGGCGCGTTCTGTATTTT. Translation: CASRSRNTWGRVLYF.

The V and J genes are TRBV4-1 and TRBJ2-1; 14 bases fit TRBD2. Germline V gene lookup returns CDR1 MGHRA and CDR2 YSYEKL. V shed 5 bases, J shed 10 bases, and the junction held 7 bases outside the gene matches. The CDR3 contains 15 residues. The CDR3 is CASSSRLAGGLEQFF. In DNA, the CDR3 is TGCGCCAGCAGCTCCCGACTAGCGGGGGGGCTGGAGCAGTTCTTC.

The CDR3 loop is CASSQRGTGGVTTNEKLFF. The CDR3 DNA is TGCGCCAGCAGCCAAAGAGGGACAGGGGGAGTTACAACTAATGAAAAACTGTTTTTT. The genes are TRBV5-1 and TRBJ1-4; the match to TRBD1 covers 11 bases. V was pared by 4 bases and J by 0 bases, with 11 bases of the junction left unmatched. The CDR3 loop spans 19 amino acids. Germline lookup yields CDR1 SGHRS and CDR2 YFSETQ. Combining the CDR3 with reference TRBV5-1 and TRBJ1-4 gives the whole variable domain KAGVTQTPRYLIKTRGQQVTLSCSPISGHRSVSWYQQTPGQGLQFLFEYFSETQRNKGNFPGRFSGRQFSNSRSEMNVSTLELGDSALYLCASSQRGTGGVTTNEKLFFGSGTQLSVL.

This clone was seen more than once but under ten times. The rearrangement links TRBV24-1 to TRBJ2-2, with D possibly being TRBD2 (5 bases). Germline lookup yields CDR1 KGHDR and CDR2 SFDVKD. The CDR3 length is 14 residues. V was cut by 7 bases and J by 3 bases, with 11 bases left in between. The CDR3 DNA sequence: TGTGCCACCAGGGGTTCGAGGGACACCGGGGAGCTGTTTTTT. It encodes CATRGSRDTGELFF.

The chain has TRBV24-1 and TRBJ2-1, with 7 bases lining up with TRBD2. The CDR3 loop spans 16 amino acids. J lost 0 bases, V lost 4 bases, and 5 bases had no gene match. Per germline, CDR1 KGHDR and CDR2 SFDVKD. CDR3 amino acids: CATSDRSGDSYNEQFF. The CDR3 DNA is TGTGCCACCAGTGACCGGAGCGGGGACTCCTACAATGAGCAGTTCTTC.

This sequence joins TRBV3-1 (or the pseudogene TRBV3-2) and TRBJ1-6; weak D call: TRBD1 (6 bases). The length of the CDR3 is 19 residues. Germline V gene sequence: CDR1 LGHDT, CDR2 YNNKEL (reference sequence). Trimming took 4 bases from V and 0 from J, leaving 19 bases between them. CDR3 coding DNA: TGTGCCAGCAGCCCGTACCCCGGACAGTTGAGCTCCTATAATTCACCCCTCCACTTT. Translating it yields CASSPYPGQLSSYNSPLHF.

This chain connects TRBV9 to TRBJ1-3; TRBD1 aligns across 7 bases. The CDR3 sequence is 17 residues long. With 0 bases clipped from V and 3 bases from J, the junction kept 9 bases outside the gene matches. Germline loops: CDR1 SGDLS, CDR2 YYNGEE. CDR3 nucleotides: TGTGCCAGCAGCGTAGGACAGGGAACGGTTGGTGGAAACACCATATATTTT. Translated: CASSVGQGTVGGNTIYF. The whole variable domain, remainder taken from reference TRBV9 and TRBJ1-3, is DSGVTQTPKHLITATGQRVTLRCSPRSGDLSVYWYQQSLDQGLQFLIQYYNGEERAKGNILERFSAQQFPDLHSELNLSSLELGDSALYFCASSVGQGTVGGNTIYFGEGSWLTVV.

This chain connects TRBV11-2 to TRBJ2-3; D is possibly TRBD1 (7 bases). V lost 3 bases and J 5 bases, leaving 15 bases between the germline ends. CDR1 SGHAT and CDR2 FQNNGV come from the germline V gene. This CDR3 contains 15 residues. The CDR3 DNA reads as TGTGCCAGCAGCTTTACAGGAGGGGGCCAAGATACGCAGTATTTT. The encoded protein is CASSFTGGGQDTQYF.

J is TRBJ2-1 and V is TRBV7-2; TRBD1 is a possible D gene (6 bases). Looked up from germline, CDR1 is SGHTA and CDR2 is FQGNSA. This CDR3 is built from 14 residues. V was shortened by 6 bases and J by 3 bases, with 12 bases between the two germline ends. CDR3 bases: TGTGCCAGCAGATCGGACAGCCTCTACAATGAGCAGTTCTTC. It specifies CASRSDSLYNEQFF.

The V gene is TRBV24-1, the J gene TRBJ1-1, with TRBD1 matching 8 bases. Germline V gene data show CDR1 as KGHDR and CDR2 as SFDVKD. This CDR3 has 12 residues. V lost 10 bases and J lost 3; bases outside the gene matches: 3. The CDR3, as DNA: TGTGCCACGCAACAGGGGGACACTGAAGCTTTCTTT. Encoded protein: CATQQGDTEAFF.

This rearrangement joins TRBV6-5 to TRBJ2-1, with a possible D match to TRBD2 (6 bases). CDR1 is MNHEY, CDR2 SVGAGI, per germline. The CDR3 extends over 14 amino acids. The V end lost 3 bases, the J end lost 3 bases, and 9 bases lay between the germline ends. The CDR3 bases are TGTGCCAGCAGTTATGCGGGGTACTACAATGAGCAGTTCTTC. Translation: CASSYAGYYNEQFF.

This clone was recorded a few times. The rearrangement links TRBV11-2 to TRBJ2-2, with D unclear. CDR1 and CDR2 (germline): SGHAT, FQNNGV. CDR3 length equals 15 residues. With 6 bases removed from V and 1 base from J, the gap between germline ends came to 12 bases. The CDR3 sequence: CASSSRGWNTGELFF. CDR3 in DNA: TGTGCCAGCAGTTCCCGTGGCTGGAACACCGGGGAGCTGTTTTTT.

The CDR3 coding sequence is TGTGCCAGCAGCTCGCAGGGTAGCGGGGGGGCAGATACGCAGTATTTT. It translates to CASSSQGSGGADTQYF. This sequence joins TRBV11-2 and TRBJ2-3; 11 bases are shared with TRBD2. The CDR3 spans 16 residues. V shed 4 bases, J shed 4 bases, and the junction held 7 bases outside the gene matches. Germline CDR1 reads SGHAT; CDR2 reads FQNNGV.

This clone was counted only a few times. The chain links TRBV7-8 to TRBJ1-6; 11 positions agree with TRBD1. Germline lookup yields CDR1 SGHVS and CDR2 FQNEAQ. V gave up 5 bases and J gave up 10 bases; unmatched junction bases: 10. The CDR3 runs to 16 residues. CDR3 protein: CASSGGTGGMSSPLHF. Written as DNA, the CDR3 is TGTGCCAGCAGCGGCGGGACAGGGGGTATGAGCTCACCCCTCCACTTT.

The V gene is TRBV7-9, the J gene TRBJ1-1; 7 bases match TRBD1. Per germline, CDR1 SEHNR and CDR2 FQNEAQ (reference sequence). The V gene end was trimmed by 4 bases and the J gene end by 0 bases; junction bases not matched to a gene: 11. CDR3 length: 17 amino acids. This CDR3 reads CASSSITGAWMNTEAFF. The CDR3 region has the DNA TGTGCCAGCAGCTCGATTACAGGGGCCTGGATGAACACTGAAGCTTTCTTT.

In DNA form, the CDR3 reads TGTGCCAGCAGTGGAGACAGGGTCGTAGGCAATCAGCCCCAGCATTTT. Protein: CASSGDRVVGNQPQHF. The rearrangement links TRBV6-1 to TRBJ1-5, with 7 positions matching TRBD1. V was pared by 4 bases and J by 2 bases, with 8 bases of the junction left unmatched. Germline assignment: CDR1 MNHNS and CDR2 SASEGT. The CDR3 is made up of 16 amino acids.

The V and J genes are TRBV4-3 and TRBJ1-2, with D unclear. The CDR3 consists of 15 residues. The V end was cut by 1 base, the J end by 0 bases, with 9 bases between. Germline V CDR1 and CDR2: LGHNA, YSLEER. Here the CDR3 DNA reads TGCGCCAGCAGCCAAGCGCGCGGATCTAACTATGGCTACACCTTC. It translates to CASSQARGSNYGYTF.

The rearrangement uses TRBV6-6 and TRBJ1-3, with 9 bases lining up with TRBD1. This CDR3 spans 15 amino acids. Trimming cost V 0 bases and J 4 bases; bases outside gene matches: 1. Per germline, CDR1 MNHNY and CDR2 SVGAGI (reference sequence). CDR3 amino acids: CASSYSGTGGNTIYF. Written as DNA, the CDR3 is TGTGCCAGCAGTTACTCAGGGACAGGGGGAAACACCATATATTTT.

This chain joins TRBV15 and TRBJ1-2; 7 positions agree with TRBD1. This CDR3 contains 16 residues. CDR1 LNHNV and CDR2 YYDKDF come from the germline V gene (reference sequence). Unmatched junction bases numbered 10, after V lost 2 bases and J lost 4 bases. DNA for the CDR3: TGTGCCACCAGCAGACCGGGACAGCCTTCCTCCTATGGCTACACCTTC. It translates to CATSRPGQPSSYGYTF.

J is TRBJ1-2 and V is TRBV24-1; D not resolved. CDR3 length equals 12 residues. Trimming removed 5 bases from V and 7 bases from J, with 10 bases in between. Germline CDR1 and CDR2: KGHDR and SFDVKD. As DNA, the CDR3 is TGTGCCACCAGTGGTCCTACGGGTGGCTACACCTTC. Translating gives CATSGPTGGYTF.

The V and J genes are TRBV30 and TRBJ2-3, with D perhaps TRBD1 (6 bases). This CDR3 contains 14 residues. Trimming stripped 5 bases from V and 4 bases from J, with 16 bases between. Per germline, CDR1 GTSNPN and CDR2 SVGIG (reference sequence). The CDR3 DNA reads TGTGCCTGGGGGACATTCCAGGGCGCAGATACGCAGTATTTT. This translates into CAWGTFQGADTQYF. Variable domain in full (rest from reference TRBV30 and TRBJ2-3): SQTIHQWPATLVQPVGSPLSLECTVEGTSNPNLYWYRQAAGRGLQLLFYSVGIGQISSEVPQNLSASRPQDRQFILSSKKLLLSDSGFYLCAWGTFQGADTQYFGPGTRLTVL.

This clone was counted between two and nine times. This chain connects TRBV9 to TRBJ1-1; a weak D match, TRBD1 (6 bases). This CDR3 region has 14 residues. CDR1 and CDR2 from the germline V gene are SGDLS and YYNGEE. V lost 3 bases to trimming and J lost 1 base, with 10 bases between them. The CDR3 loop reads CASSGQVSNTEAFF. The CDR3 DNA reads TGTGCCAGCAGCGGACAGGTTTCGAACACTGAAGCTTTCTTT.

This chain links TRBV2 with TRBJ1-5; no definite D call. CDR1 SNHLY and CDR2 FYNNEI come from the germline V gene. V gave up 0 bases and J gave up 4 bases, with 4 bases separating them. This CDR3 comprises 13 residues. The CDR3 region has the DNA TGTGCCAGCAGTGAAGCCCAGAATCAGCCCCAGCATTTT. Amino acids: CASSEAQNQPQHF. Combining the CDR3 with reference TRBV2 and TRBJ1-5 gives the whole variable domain EPEVTQTPSHQVTQMGQEVILRCVPISNHLYFYWYRQILGQKVEFLVSFYNNEISEKSEIFDDQFSVERPDGSNFTLKIRSTKLEDSAMYFCASSEAQNQPQHFGDGTRLSIL.

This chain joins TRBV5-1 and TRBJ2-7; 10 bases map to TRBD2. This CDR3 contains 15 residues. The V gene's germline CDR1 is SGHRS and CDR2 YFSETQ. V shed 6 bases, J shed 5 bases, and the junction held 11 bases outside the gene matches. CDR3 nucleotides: TGCGCCAGCAAGACAAGCGGGGGGGCGGAGAACGAGCAGTACTTC. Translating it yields CASKTSGGAENEQYF.

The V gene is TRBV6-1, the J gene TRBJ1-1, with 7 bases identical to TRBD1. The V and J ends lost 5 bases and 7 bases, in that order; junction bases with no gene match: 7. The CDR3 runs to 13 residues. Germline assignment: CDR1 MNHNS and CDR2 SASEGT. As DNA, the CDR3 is TGTGCCAGCAGTCTTAGGGGGCGGGGTGAAGCTTTCTTT. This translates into CASSLRGRGEAFF.

CDR3: CASSLIARASNYGYTF. CDR3 DNA: TGTGCCAGCAGCTTAATTGCGAGAGCTTCTAACTATGGCTACACCTTC. The V call is TRBV7-3, the J call TRBJ1-2; D remains ambiguous. V was pared by 1 base and J by 0 bases, with 12 bases between. The CDR3 is 16 amino acids. Germline V gives CDR1 SGHTA, CDR2 FQGTGA.

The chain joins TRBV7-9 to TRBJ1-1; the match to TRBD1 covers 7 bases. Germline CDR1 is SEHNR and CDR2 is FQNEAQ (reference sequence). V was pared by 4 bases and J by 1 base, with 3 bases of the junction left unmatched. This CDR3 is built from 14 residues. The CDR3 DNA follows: TGTGCCAGCAGCTCCCGGGACAGGAACACTGAAGCTTTCTTT. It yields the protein CASSSRDRNTEAFF.

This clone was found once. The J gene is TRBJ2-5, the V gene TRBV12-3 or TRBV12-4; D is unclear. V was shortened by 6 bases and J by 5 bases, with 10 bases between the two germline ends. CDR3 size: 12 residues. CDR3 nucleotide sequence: TGTGCCAGCAGCCCAGCGCAGGAGACCCAGTACTTC. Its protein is CASSPAQETQYF.

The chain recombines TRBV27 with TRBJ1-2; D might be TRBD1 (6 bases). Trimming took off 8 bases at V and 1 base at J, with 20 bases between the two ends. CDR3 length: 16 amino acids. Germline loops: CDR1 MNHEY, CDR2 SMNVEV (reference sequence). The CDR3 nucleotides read TGTGCCAGCTCCATTCTTGGGACACCTAATAACTATGGCTACACCTTC. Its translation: CASSILGTPNNYGYTF.